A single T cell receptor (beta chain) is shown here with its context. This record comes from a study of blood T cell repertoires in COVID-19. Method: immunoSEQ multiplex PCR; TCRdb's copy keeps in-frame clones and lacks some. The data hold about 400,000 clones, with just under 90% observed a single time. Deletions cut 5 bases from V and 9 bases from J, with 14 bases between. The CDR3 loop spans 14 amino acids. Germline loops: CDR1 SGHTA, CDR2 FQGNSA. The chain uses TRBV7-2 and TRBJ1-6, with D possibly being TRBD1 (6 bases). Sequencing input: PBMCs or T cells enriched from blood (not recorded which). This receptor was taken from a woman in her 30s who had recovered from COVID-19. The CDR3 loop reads CASSVQGLGSPLHF. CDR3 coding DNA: TGTGCCAGCAGCGTACAGGGCCTGGGTTCACCCCTCCACTTT.